This record covers a single T cell receptor (beta chain). Its target is not known. Here immunoSEQ multiplex PCR was the method, and the copy in TCRdb shows in-frame clones only, minus some. The sample shows over 110,000 clones, 85% to 95% of them seen only once. CDR1 and CDR2 (germline): KGHSH, LQKENI. The CDR3 length is 12 residues. V was cut by 5 bases and J by 7 bases, with 11 bases left in between. The sample comes from a study of T cell responses to AZD1222 COVID-19 vaccine. Study-level information: Second-dose timings of about 4 or about 12 weeks were pooled.

General study results and limits: CD4 TCRs associated with vaccination spanned spike, dominating at 160-218 and 743-854. Clonal diversity was possibly underestimated, and white British individuals and females predominated among donors. It was only after the peak T cell response that any repertoires were sampled.

J is TRBJ1-2 and V is TRBV18; D may be TRBD1 (5 bases). Sample: peripheral blood, taken on day 0 of AZD1222 vaccination. The origin of this receptor is an adult in good health. The chain's CDR3 is CASSSGPSGYTF. The DNA for the CDR3 is TGTGCCAGCTCATCGGGACCGAGTGGCTACACCTTC.